The text below deals with one TCR beta chain. The V end lost 8 bases, the J end lost 6 bases, and 17 bases lay between the germline ends. From germline, CDR1 is LNHDA and CDR2 SQIVND (reference sequence). This CDR3 spans 14 amino acids. The sample originates from a study of shared clonotypes between healthy human individuals. Some clones are missing from TCRdb's copy, which holds only in-frame ones; the method was immunoSEQ multiplex PCR. The sample has roughly 2.4 million clones, approximately 94% seen once. The clonotype originates from a man aged 18 to 30 in good health. The rearrangement uses TRBV19 and TRBJ2-1; no clear D gene. Sequences were obtained from naive CD4+ T cells sorted from blood. Subset indicated: CD45RA+ positively selected. The CDR3 region is CASRRSAKPNEQFF. CDR3 nucleotides: TGTGCCAGTCGTCGGAGCGCGAAGCCCAATGAGCAGTTCTTC. Full variable domain (missing parts from reference TRBV19 and TRBJ2-1): DGGITQSPKYLFRKEGQNVTLSCEQNLNHDAMYWYRQDPGQGLRLIYYSQIVNDFQKGDIAEGYSVSREKKESFPLTVTSAQKNPTAFYLCASRRSAKPNEQFFGPGTRLTVL.